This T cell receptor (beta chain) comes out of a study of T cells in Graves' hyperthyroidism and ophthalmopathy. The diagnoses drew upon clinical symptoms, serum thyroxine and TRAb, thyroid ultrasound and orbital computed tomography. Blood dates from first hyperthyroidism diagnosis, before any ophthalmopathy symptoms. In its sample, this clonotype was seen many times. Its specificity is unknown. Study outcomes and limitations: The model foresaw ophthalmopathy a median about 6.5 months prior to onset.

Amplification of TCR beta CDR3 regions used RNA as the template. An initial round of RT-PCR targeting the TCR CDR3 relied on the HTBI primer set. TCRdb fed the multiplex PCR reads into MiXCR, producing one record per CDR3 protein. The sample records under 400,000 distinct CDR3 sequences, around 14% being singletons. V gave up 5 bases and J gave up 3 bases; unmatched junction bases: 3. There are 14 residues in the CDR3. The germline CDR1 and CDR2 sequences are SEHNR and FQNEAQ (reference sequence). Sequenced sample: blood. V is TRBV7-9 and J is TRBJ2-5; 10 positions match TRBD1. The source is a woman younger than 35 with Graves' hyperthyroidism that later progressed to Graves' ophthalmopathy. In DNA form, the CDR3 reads TGTGCCAGCAGCACCGGGACAGGGGAAGAGACCCAGTACTTC. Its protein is CASSTGTGEETQYF.